A selection of T cell receptor beta chains follows, all from one sample in a study of blood T cell repertoires in COVID-19. Produced via immunoSEQ multiplex PCR; TCRdb's table is partial and in-frame only. The sample holds some 300,000 clones, almost 90% seen once. Sequenced input: peripheral blood. The source of these receptors is a woman in her thirties or forties with COVID-19, enrolled during active disease. CDR3s include the opening cysteine and the closing phenylalanine or tryptophan. The D gene is left open where the match is weak. Some rows mark clone size as missing; the rest say once, few, many or name a class of expanded clone.

CDR3aa,CDR3nt,v_gene,j_gene,d_gene,abundance
CATLTSGSPETQYF,TGTGCCACTTTGACTAGCGGGAGCCCAGAGACCCAGTACTTC,TRBV28,TRBJ2-5,TRBD2,few
CASSQATPGLAGVFTDTQYF,TGTGCCAGCAGCCAAGCCACGCCGGGACTAGCGGGAGTCTTTACAGATACGCAGTATTTT,TRBV14,TRBJ2-3,TRBD2,NA
CASSPAQAGGTDTQYF,TGTGCTAGCAGCCCCGCCCAAGCGGGGGGTACAGATACGCAGTATTTT,TRBV7-7,TRBJ2-3,TRBD2,NA
CASTRDRLAKETQYF,TGTGCCAGTACCCGGGACAGACTCGCAAAGGAGACCCAGTACTTC,TRBV19,TRBJ2-5,TRBD1,NA
CSASIPLGGQDEAFF,TGCAGTGCTAGTATCCCCCTCGGGGGTCAGGATGAAGCTTTCTTT,TRBV20-1,TRBJ1-1,NA,NA
CASSPMRGAQGGYTF,TGTGCCAGCAGCCCTATGCGGGGGGCGCAAGGTGGCTACACCTTC,TRBV5-8,TRBJ1-2,NA,many
CASSPPATRGETQYF,TGTGCCAGCAGCCCCCCCGCGACCAGGGGAGAGACCCAGTACTTC,TRBV3-1/TRBV3-2,TRBJ2-5,NA,NA
CASSSSDSTSDEQYF,TGTGCCAGCAGCTCCTCAGACTCGACTAGCGACGAGCAGTACTTC,TRBV7-9,TRBJ2-7,TRBD2,NA
CSVNPTASGSTDTQYF,TGCAGCGTAAACCCGACGGCTAGCGGAAGCACAGATACGCAGTATTTT,TRBV29-1,TRBJ2-3,TRBD2,NA
CASSIRETGTGMNTEAFF,TGTGCCAGTAGTATTAGGGAAACTGGGACTGGCATGAACACTGAAGCTTTCTTT,TRBV19,TRBJ1-1,NA,NA
CAISESAGGQNEKLFF,TGTGCCATCAGTGAGTCAGCCGGCGGACAGAATGAAAAACTGTTTTTT,TRBV10-3,TRBJ1-4,NA,NA
CASKPPGLSYGYTF,TGTGCCAGCAAACCCCCGGGACTGTCCTATGGCTACACCTTC,TRBV28,TRBJ1-2,NA,NA
CASSYAWTGNYGYTF,TGTGCCAGCAGTTACGCTTGGACAGGGAACTATGGCTACACCTTC,TRBV6-5,TRBJ1-2,TRBD1,NA
CSVREVADTQYF,TGCAGCGTCCGGGAGGTAGCAGATACGCAGTATTTT,TRBV29-1,TRBJ2-3,TRBD2,once
CATQTPGQGALDGYTF,TGTGCCACCCAAACACCGGGACAGGGGGCGCTTGATGGCTACACCTTC,TRBV15,TRBJ1-2,TRBD1,few
CASSLDWARGTGELFF,TGTGCCAGCAGCTTAGATTGGGCCAGGGGGACCGGGGAGCTGTTTTTT,TRBV7-6,TRBJ2-2,TRBD1,NA
CASSLRGGVRGEKLFF,TGTGCCAGCAGCTTAAGGGGCGGGGTTAGAGGTGAAAAACTGTTTTTT,TRBV5-5,TRBJ1-4,NA,NA
CAWSATKRVSYEQYF,TGTGCCTGGAGTGCCACAAAGCGAGTCTCCTACGAGCAGTACTTC,TRBV30,TRBJ2-7,NA,NA
CASSLVAGGNTEAFF,TGTGCCAGCAGCTTAGTAGCAGGGGGGAACACTGAAGCTTTCTTT,TRBV7-2,TRBJ1-1,TRBD1,NA
CASSLYYRGADTEAFF,TGTGCCAGCAGCCTGTATTACAGGGGCGCGGACACTGAAGCTTTCTTT,TRBV4-2,TRBJ1-1,TRBD1,NA
CASSLQESSPLHF,TGTGCCAGCAGCTTACAGGAATCTTCACCCCTCCACTTT,TRBV7-9,TRBJ1-6,NA,NA
CASSLPTGDGGYTF,TGTGCCAGCAGTTTGCCTACAGGGGATGGAGGCTACACCTTC,TRBV28,TRBJ1-2,TRBD1,NA
CASSFFSTGDSFRNTIYF,TGTGCCAGCAGCTTCTTTTCAACGGGGGACTCCTTCCGAAACACCATATATTTT,TRBV7-2,TRBJ1-3,NA,NA
CASSLQGGTNEKLFF,TGTGCCAGCAGCCTCCAAGGGGGAACTAATGAAAAACTGTTTTTT,TRBV27,TRBJ1-4,NA,NA
CASRLRTGGQGYTF,TGTGCCAGCAGACTACGGACAGGGGGGCAGGGCTACACCTTC,TRBV3-1/TRBV3-2,TRBJ1-2,TRBD1,once
CASSPSEGSPLHF,TGTGCCAGCAGCCCCTCCGAGGGATCACCCCTCCACTTT,TRBV3-1/TRBV3-2,TRBJ1-6,NA,NA
CASTHLNQGGTEAFF,TGTGCCAGCACCCACCTAAATCAGGGAGGGACTGAAGCTTTCTTT,TRBV7-9,TRBJ1-1,NA,NA
CASSGRQTGEQYF,TGTGCCAGCAGTGGGAGACAAACGGGCGAGCAGTACTTC,TRBV12-3/TRBV12-4,TRBJ2-7,NA,NA
CASSSMGGANSGANVLTF,TGTGCCAGCAGCTCTATGGGGGGTGCCAATTCTGGGGCCAACGTCCTGACTTTC,TRBV7-3,TRBJ2-6,NA,NA
CASSEARTGRETQYF,TGTGCCAGCAGTGAAGCTCGGACAGGGCGGGAGACCCAGTACTTC,TRBV2,TRBJ2-5,TRBD1,NA
CASSLSGPQHF,TGTGCCAGCAGCTTATCGGGGCCCCAGCATTTT,TRBV7-9,TRBJ1-5,NA,NA
CASSLDSGNQPQHF,TGTGCCAGCAGCTTAGACTCCGGCAATCAGCCCCAGCATTTT,TRBV7-8,TRBJ1-5,NA,NA
CASSLRTVDGYTF,TGTGCCAGTTCCCTCCGGACAGTGGATGGCTACACCTTC,TRBV19,TRBJ1-2,NA,NA
CASRQGEGGYTF,TGTGCCAGCAGACAGGGGGAAGGTGGCTACACCTTC,TRBV3-1/TRBV3-2,TRBJ1-2,TRBD1,NA